This T cell receptor beta chain comes out of a study of T cell repertoires in cytomegalovirus infection (dated by TCRdb to the late 2010s). About the full investigation: Donor HLA type was relevant to the analysis, as public TCR beta signatures indicated carriage of CMV infection together with the matching HLA type. Points the paper makes about the study in general: The ex vivo response was dominated by HLA-C-restricted CMV-specific TCR beta clonotypes, and the single most frequent clonotype in two of eight donors was supplied by these HLA-C-restricted clonotypes. In both this cohort and an independent roughly 400-donor cohort, the cumulative frequency of public TCR beta family members distinguished carriers of CMV infection plus the relevant HLA type.

Looking up the germline V gene yields CDR1 SQVTM and CDR2 ANQGSEA. Trimming takes 6 bases from V and 5 bases from J, and the germline ends sit 13 bases apart. Reading from cysteine to phenylalanine, the CDR3 counts 13 amino acids. Only the CDR3 region is kept as DNA, spanning 39 bases read in frame from base 1. The sequencer listed for this sample is Illumina HiSeq 1500. TCRdb trimmed the raw reads at Q25, called clones with MiXCR and kept productive beta chains. CDR3 protein duplicates are merged, each entry listing the most common genes and DNA. The sample table contains some 180,000 distinct CDR3 sequences; only one count was recorded for about a sixth of them. Of the sample, 25% is held by the ten largest clones. As to this clonotype: The specificity of this receptor is unknown. Base qualities are not provided; no much larger clone lies one nucleotide away.

Sequencing input: CD8+ T cells from PBMCs. The sequence joins TRBV29-1 to TRBJ2-2; the D segment might be TRBD1 or TRBD2, since each matches 5 bases. The receptor's source is a human donor in good health (CMV status not recorded). Some clones in this sample may be carry-over from other donors' samples. The CDR3 sequence is CSVPGRITGELFF. The nucleotides read TGCAGCGTGCCGGGACGGATAACCGGGGAGCTGTTTTTT.